This T cell receptor (beta chain) was captured by sequencing in a study of tumor-infiltrating lymphocytes in primary liver carcinoma. General observations from the study: With p = 0.039, the top-250-clone fraction in tumors significantly exceeded that in blood.

This clonotype was observed at least ten times. The antigen remains unidentified. Scientists recovered RNA and DNA together from roughly 20-30 mg of unsorted bulk tissue. Subjects presented with primary liver carcinoma managed by surgical resection. Researchers generated TCR beta cDNA from about 530 ng of total RNA, relying on a constant-region primer. Generation of the TCR beta libraries relied on three nested multiplex PCR rounds using slightly modified ARM-PCR. TCRdb analysed the multiplex PCR reads with MiXCR anew, one entry per CDR3 protein. The sample has 95,000 to 100,000 distinct CDR3 sequences, 55% to 80% seen once. This receptor was taken from a woman aged 60 to 75 with primary liver carcinoma and hepatitis B virus infection. The sample taken for sequencing was liver tumor tissue from sampling region 2. Subset indicated: tumor region T2, inferior pole.

CDR3 DNA: TGTGCCAGCAGTTGGACTAGCGGGAGCAACTACGAGCAGTACTTC. Translation: CASSWTSGSNYEQYF. The genes are TRBV6-1 and TRBJ2-7; 13 bases are shared with TRBD2. CDR1 and CDR2 (germline): MNHNS, SASEGT. V lost 5 bases to trimming and J lost 3 bases; unmatched junction nucleotides: 4. This CDR3 has 15 residues.